Reported below is one TCR beta chain. No antigen is known for it. These data come from a study of cytotoxic CD8 clonotypes in ibrutinib-treated CLL. General study results and limits: Pretreatment clonality was elevated relative to age-matched healthy donors and paralleled circulating CD8+ T-cell counts. Clonality increased at ibrutinib response and stayed stable in sustained remission. At progression, however, it fell back toward baseline.

Here immunoSEQ multiplex PCR was the method, and the copy in TCRdb shows in-frame clones only, minus some. The sample contains 190,000 or so clones, 72% of which appear only once. The material sequenced was PBMCs, taken after 24 months of ibrutinib treatment. This sequence was found in a human donor with chronic lymphocytic leukemia.

The chain's CDR3 is CASSSSRQPNYGYTF. The CDR3 DNA follows: TGTGCCAGCAGCTCGAGCCGCCAGCCGAACTATGGCTACACCTTC. The chain is built from TRBV5-6 and TRBJ1-2; D call uncertain. V was shortened by 3 bases and J by 2 bases, with 14 bases between the two germline ends. The CDR3 is 15 amino acids. The germline V gene has CDR1 SGHDT and CDR2 YYEEEE.